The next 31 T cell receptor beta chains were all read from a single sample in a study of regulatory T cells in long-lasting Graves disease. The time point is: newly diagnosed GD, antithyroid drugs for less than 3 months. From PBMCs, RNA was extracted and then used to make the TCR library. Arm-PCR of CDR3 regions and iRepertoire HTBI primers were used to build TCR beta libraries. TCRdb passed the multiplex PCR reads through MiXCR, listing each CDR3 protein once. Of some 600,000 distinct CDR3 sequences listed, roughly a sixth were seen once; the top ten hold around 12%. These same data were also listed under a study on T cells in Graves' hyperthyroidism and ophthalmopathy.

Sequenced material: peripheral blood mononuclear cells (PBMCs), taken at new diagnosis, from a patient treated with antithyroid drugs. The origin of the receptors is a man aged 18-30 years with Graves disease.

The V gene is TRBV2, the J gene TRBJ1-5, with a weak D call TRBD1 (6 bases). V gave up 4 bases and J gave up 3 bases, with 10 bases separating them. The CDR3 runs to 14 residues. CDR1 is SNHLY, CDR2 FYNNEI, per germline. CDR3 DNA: TGTGCCAGCAGTGGACAGGCGCTCAATCAGCCCCAGCATTTT. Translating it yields CASSGQALNQPQHF.

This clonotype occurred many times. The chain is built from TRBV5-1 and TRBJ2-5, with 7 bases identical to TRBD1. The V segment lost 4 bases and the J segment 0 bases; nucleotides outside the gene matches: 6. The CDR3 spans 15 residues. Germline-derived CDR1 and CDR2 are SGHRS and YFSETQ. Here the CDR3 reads CASSTGTANQETQYF. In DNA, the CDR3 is TGCGCCAGCAGCACCGGGACAGCTAACCAAGAGACCCAGTACTTC.

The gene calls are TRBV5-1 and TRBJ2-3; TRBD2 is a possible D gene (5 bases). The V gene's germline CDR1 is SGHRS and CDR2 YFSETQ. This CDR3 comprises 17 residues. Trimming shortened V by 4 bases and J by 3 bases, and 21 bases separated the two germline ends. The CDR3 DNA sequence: TGCGCCAGCAGCCGCCTTGCTGGAGACTATATTACAGATACGCAGTATTTT. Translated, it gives CASSRLAGDYITDTQYF. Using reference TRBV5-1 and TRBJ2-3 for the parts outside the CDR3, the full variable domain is KAGVTQTPRYLIKTRGQQVTLSCSPISGHRSVSWYQQTPGQGLQFLFEYFSETQRNKGNFPGRFSGRQFSNSRSEMNVSTLELGDSALYLCASSRLAGDYITDTQYFGPGTRLTVL.

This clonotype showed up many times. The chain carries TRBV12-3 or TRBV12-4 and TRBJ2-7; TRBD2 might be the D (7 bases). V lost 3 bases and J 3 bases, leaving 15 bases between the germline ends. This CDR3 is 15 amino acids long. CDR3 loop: CASSLSGTPVYEQYF. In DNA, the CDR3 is TGTGCCAGCAGTTTGAGCGGGACACCCGTCTACGAGCAGTACTTC.

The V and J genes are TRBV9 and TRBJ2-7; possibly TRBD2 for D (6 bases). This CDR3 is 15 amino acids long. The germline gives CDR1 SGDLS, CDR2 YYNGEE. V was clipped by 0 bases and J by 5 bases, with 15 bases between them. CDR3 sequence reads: CASSVGGGAGNEQYF. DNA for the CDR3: TGTGCCAGCAGCGTAGGTGGAGGGGCCGGGAACGAGCAGTACTTC.

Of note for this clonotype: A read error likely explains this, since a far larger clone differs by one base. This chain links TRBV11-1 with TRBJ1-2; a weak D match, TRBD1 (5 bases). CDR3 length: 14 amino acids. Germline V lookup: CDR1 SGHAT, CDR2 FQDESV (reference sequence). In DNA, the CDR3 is TGTGCCAGCAGCTTTGCAGGGAGGGCCTATGACTACACCTTC. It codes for CASSFAGRAYDYTF.

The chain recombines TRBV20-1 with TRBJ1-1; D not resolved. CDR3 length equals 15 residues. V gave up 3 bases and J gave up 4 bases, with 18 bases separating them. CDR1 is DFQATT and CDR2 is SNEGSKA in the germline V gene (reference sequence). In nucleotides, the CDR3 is TGCAGTGCTAGTACGCTGAGGGTCTCGATCACTGAAGCTTTCTTT. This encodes CSASTLRVSITEAFF.

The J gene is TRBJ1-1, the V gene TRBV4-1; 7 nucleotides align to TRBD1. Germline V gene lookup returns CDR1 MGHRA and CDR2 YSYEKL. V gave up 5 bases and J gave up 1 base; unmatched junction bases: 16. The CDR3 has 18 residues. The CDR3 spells CASSTPGGLLMKNTEAFF. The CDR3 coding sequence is TGCGCCAGCAGCACACCAGGGGGTCTCTTAATGAAGAACACTGAAGCTTTCTTT.

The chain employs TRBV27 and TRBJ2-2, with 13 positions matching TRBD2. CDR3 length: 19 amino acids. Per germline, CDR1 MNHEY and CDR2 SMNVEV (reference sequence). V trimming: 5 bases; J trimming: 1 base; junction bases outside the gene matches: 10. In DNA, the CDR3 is TGTGCCAGCAGTCTTTACGGACTAGCGGGAGCAAGGAACACCGGGGAGCTGTTTTTT. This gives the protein CASSLYGLAGARNTGELFF.

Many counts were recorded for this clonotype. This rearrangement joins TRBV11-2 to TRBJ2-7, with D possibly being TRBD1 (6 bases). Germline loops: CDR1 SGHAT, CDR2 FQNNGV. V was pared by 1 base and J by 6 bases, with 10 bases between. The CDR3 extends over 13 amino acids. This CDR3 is CASSLGDKGEQYF. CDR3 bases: TGTGCCAGCAGCTTAGGGGACAAGGGCGAGCAGTACTTC.

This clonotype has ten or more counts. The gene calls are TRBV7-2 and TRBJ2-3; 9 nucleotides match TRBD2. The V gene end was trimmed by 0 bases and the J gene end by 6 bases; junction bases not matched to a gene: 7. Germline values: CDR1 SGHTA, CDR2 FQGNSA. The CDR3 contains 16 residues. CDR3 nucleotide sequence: TGTGCCAGCAGCTTAGCGGCTAGCGGGAACGGTGATACGCAGTATTTT. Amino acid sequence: CASSLAASGNGDTQYF. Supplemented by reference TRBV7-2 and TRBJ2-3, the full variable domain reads GAGVSQSPSNKVTEKGKDVELRCDPISGHTALYWYRQSLGQGLEFLIYFQGNSAPDKSGLPSDRFSAERTGGSVSTLTIQRTQQEDSAVYLCASSLAASGNGDTQYFGPGTRLTVL.

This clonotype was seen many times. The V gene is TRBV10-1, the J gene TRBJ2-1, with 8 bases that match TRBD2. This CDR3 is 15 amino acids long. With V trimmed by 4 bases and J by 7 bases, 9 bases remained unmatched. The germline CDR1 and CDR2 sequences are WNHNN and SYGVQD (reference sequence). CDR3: CASSAITGGPNEQFF. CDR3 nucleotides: TGCGCCAGCAGTGCTATCACGGGAGGGCCAAATGAGCAGTTCTTC.

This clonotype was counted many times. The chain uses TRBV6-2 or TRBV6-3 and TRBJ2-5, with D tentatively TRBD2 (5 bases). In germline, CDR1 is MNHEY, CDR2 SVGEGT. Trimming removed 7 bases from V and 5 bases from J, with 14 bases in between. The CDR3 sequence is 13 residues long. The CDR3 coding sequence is TGTGCCAGCAAAACTAGTTGGGTGGAGACCCAGTACTTC. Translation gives CASKTSWVETQYF.

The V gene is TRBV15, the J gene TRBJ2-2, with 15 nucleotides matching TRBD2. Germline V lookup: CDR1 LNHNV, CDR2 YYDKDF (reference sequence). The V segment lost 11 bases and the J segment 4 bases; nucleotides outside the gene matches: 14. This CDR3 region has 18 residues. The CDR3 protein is CAAAGTSGRPGSTGELFF. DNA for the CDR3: TGTGCCGCCGCCGGGACTAGCGGGAGGCCTGGCTCCACCGGGGAGCTGTTTTTT.

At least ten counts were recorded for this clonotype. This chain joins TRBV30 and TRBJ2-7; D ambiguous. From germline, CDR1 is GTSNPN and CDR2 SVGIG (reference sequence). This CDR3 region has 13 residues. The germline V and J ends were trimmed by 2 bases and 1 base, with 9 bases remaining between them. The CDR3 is CAWSRDGSYEQYF. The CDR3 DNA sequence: TGTGCCTGGAGTCGAGACGGTTCCTACGAGCAGTACTTC.

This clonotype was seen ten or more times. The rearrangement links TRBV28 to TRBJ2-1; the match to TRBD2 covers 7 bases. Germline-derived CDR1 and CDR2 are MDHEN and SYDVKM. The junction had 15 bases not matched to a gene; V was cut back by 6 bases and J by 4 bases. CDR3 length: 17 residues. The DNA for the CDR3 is TGTGCCAGCAGCACTTCCGGGGCGGGACTAAGTTACAATGAGCAGTTCTTC. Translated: CASSTSGAGLSYNEQFF. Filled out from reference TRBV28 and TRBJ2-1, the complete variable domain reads DVKVTQSSRYLVKRTGEKVFLECVQDMDHENMFWYRQDPGLGLRLIYFSYDVKMKEKGDIPEGYSVSREKKERFSLILESASTNQTSMYLCASSTSGAGLSYNEQFFGPGTRLTVL.

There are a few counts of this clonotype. The CDR3 bases are TGTGCCAGCAGCCCAGGCCGGGGCGTCCCGACGGCCCAGCATTTT. Residues: CASSPGRGVPTAQHF. The J gene is TRBJ1-5, the V gene TRBV9, with a possible D match to TRBD1 (5 bases). CDR3 size: 15 residues. V was pared by 4 bases and J by 11 bases, with 22 bases between. Germline CDR1 and CDR2: SGDLS and YYNGEE.

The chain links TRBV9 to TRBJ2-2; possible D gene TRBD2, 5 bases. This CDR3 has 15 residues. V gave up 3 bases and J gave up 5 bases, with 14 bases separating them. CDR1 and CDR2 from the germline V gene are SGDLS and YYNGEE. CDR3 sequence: CASSAREGATGELFF. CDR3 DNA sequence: TGTGCCAGCAGCGCCCGCGAGGGAGCGACCGGGGAGCTGTTTTTT. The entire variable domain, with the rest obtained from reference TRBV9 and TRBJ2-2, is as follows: DSGVTQTPKHLITATGQRVTLRCSPRSGDLSVYWYQQSLDQGLQFLIQYYNGEERAKGNILERFSAQQFPDLHSELNLSSLELGDSALYFCASSAREGATGELFFGEGSRLTVL.

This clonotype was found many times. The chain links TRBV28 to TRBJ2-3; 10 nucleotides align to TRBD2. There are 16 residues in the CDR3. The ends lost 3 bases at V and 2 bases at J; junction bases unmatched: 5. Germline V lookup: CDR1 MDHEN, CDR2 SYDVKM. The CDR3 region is CASSFEREGNTDTQYF. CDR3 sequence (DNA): TGTGCCAGCAGTTTTGAGCGGGAGGGTAACACAGATACGCAGTATTTT.

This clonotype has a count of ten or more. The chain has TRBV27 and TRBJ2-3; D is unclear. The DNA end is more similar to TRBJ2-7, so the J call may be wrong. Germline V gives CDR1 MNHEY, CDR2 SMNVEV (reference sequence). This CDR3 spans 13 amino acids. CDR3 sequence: CASSPHSQYEQYF. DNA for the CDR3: TGTGCCAGCAGTCCTCACTCCCAATACGAGCAGTACTTC.

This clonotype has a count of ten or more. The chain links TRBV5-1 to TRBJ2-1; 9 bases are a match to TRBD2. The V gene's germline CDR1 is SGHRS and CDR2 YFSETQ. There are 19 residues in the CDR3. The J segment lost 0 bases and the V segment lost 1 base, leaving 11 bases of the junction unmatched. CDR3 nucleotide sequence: TGCGCCAGCAGCTTGTCCTGGGGGCGGCGGGAGGGCTCCTACAATGAGCAGTTCTTC. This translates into CASSLSWGRREGSYNEQFF.

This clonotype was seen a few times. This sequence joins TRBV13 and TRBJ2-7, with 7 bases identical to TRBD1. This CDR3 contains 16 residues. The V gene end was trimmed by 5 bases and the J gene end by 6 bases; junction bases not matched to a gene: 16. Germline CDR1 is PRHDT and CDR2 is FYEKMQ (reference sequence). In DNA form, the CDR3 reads TGTGCCAGCAGCCCCTATTACCGACAGGGCCGGGGCGAGCAGTACTTC. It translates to CASSPYYRQGRGEQYF.

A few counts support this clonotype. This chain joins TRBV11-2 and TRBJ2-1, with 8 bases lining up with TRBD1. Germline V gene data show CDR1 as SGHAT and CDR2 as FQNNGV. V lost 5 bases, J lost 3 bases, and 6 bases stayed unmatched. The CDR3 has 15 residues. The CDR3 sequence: CASSVDRAVYNEQFF. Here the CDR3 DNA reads TGTGCCAGCAGCGTGGACAGGGCTGTCTACAATGAGCAGTTCTTC.

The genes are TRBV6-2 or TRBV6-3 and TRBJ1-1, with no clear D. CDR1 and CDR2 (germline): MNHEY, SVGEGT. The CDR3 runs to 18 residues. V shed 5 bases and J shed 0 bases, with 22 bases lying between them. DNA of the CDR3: TGTGCCAGCAGTGAAGTAAGGTATGGGGTCAGAATGAACACTGAAGCTTTCTTT. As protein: CASSEVRYGVRMNTEAFF.

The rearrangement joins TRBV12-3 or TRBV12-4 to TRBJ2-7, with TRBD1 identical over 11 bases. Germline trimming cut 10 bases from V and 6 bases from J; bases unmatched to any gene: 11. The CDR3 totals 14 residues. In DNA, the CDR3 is TGTGCCACCACGGTTGGACAGGGGGCGAGCGAGCAGTACTTC. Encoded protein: CATTVGQGASEQYF.

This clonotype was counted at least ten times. CDR3 sequence reads: CASSTLAGVNEQYF. DNA for the CDR3: TGTGCCAGCAGCACCCTAGCGGGAGTGAACGAGCAGTACTTC. This chain uses TRBV11-3 with TRBJ2-7; 10 nucleotides match TRBD2. Germline loops: CDR1 SGHNT, CDR2 YENEEA. This CDR3 is built from 14 residues. Losses at the gene ends were 5 bases for V and 5 bases for J; bases not matched to a gene: 6.

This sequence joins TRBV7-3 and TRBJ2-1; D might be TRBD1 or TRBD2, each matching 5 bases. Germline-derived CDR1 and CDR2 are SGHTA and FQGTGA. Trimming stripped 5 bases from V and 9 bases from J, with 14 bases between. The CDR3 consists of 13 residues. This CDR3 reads CASSPPPGAEQFF. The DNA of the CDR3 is TGTGCCAGCAGCCCCCCCCCCGGGGCTGAGCAGTTCTTC.

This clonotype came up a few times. CDR3 coding DNA: TGTGCCAGCAGCAGGACTAGCGGGAGGTCCTCTGGCCCAGATACGCAGTATTTT. Protein: CASSRTSGRSSGPDTQYF. The rearrangement links TRBV13 to TRBJ2-3, with TRBD2 matching 14 bases. The CDR3 is 18 residues long. The V segment lost 5 bases and the J segment 4 bases; nucleotides outside the gene matches: 11. In germline, CDR1 is PRHDT, CDR2 FYEKMQ (reference sequence).

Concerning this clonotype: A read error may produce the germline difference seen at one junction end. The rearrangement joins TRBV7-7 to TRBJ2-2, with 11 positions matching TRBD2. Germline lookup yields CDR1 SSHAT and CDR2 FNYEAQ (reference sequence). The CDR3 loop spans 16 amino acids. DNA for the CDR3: TGTGCTAGCAGCCTCTTAGCGGGAGGGCCCGGCGGGGAGCTGTTTTTT. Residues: CASSLLAGGPGGELFF.

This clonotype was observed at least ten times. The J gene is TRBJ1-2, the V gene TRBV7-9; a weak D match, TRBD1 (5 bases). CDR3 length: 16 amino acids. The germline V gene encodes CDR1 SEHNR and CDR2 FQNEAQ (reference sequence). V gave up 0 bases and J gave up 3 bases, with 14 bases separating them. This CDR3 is CASSLAKQGEDYGYTF. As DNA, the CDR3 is TGTGCCAGCAGCTTAGCGAAGCAGGGTGAAGACTATGGCTACACCTTC.

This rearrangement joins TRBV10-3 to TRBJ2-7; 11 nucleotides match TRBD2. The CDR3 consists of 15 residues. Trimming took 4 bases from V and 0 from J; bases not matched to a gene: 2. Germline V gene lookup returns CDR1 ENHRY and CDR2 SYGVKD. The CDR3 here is CAISGLAGSSYEQYF. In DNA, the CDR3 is TGTGCCATCAGTGGACTAGCGGGAAGCTCCTACGAGCAGTACTTC.